A single sample gave rise to the 18 T cell receptor beta chains below, sequenced in a study of T cell changes during pregnancy in multiple sclerosis. Using immunoSEQ multiplex PCR, the repertoire was profiled, and TCRdb retains in-frame clones only, with some absent. The data contain 60,000 to 85,000 clones, more than 85% of them singletons. Sequences were derived from peripheral blood, sampled in the second trimester of pregnancy. These receptors all stem from a female donor with multiple sclerosis, enrolled in a pregnancy study.

The J gene is TRBJ2-2, the V gene TRBV9, with 7 bases that match TRBD2. The length of the CDR3 is 16 residues. After removal of 4 bases from V and 6 bases from J, the junction contained 12 bases not matched to a gene. Germline-derived CDR1 and CDR2 are SGDLS and YYNGEE. The CDR3 region is CASSPRGGEVAGELFF. CDR3 DNA: TGTGCCAGCAGCCCCCGGGGAGGGGAGGTTGCCGGGGAGCTGTTTTTT.

The chain combines TRBV19 with TRBJ1-2, with D tentatively TRBD1 (6 bases). V lost 5 bases to trimming and J lost 7 bases, with 14 bases between them. This CDR3 has 13 amino acids. In germline, CDR1 is LNHDA, CDR2 SQIVND (reference sequence). The CDR3 nucleotides read TGTGCCAGTAGTCCCGGGGCAGGGGCTGGCTACACCTTC. Translation: CASSPGAGAGYTF. The variable domain in full, with the rest retrieved from reference TRBV19 and TRBJ1-2, is DGGITQSPKYLFRKEGQNVTLSCEQNLNHDAMYWYRQDPGQGLRLIYYSQIVNDFQKGDIAEGYSVSREKKESFPLTVTSAQKNPTAFYLCASSPGAGAGYTFGSGTRLTVV.

This sequence joins TRBV19 and TRBJ1-2; maybe TRBD1 (5 bases). This CDR3 has 14 amino acids. V gave up 6 bases and J gave up 0 bases, with 11 bases separating them. Per the germline V gene, CDR1 is LNHDA and CDR2 is SQIVND (reference sequence). The CDR3 bases are TGTGCCAGTAGGGACATATCCTCTAACTATGGCTACACCTTC. Translating gives CASRDISSNYGYTF.

The chain is built from TRBV27 and TRBJ2-2; 8 positions match TRBD1. In germline, CDR1 is MNHEY, CDR2 SMNVEV (reference sequence). CDR3 length: 15 amino acids. V dropped 5 bases and J dropped 3; count of bases not matched to a gene: 5. Written as DNA, the CDR3 is TGTGCCAGCAGTCCGCAGGGGGCCGACACCGGGGAGCTGTTTTTT. This translates into CASSPQGADTGELFF.

V usage is TRBV5-1 and J usage is TRBJ1-1; 7 bases map to TRBD1. CDR1 SGHRS and CDR2 YFSETQ come from the germline V gene. V was clipped by 2 bases and J by 5 bases; unmatched bases: 3. This CDR3 comprises 13 residues. The CDR3: CASSFTGETEAFF. CDR3 nucleotide sequence: TGCGCCAGCAGCTTTACAGGGGAGACTGAAGCTTTCTTT.

The chain couples TRBV6-1 to TRBJ1-5; TRBD1 is a possible D gene (6 bases). Germline-derived CDR1 and CDR2 are MNHNS and SASEGT. The CDR3 spans 14 residues. V lost 3 bases and J lost 5, with 11 bases in between. CDR3 in DNA: TGTGCCAGCAGTGAGTACCAGGGGTATCAGCCCCAGCATTTT. It yields the protein CASSEYQGYQPQHF.

This chain connects TRBV5-1 to TRBJ2-2; 8 bases agree with TRBD2. This CDR3 spans 16 amino acids. Germline loops: CDR1 SGHRS, CDR2 YFSETQ. Trimming removed 1 base from V and 2 bases from J; junction bases left unmatched: 4. The CDR3 coding sequence is TGCGCCAGCAGCTTGTTTCTAGCGGGCAACACCGGGGAGCTGTTTTTT. Amino acid sequence: CASSLFLAGNTGELFF.

This chain joins TRBV19 and TRBJ1-2; 8 bases align to TRBD1. The CDR3 runs 15 residues. Trimming cost V 3 bases and J 3 bases; bases outside gene matches: 6. Germline-derived CDR1 and CDR2 are LNHDA and SQIVND (reference sequence). Here the CDR3 reads CASSILDREDYGYTF. CDR3 sequence (DNA): TGTGCCAGTAGTATCCTGGACAGGGAGGACTATGGCTACACCTTC.

This clone was seen a single time. This rearrangement joins TRBV5-1 to TRBJ2-6; D call uncertain. Germline V gene lookup returns CDR1 SGHRS and CDR2 YFSETQ. This CDR3 has 16 residues. Deletions cut 0 bases from V and 0 bases from J, with 7 bases between. The CDR3 is CASSLAFVSGANVLTF. The DNA for the CDR3 is TGCGCCAGCAGCTTGGCCTTCGTCTCTGGGGCCAACGTCCTGACTTTC.

The V call is TRBV6-6, the J call TRBJ1-3, with D hard to call. V was shortened by 3 bases and J by 4 bases, with 13 bases between the two germline ends. The length of the CDR3 is 15 residues. Per germline, CDR1 MNHNY and CDR2 SVGAGI (reference sequence). As DNA, the CDR3 is TGTGCCAGCAGTTATCGTGGTCAGTCCGGAAACACCATATATTTT. Residues: CASSYRGQSGNTIYF.

The CDR3 sequence: CASSVDGGGETQYF. CDR3 bases: TGTGCCAGCAGCGTAGATGGGGGCGGAGAGACCCAGTACTTC. This chain joins TRBV9 and TRBJ2-5; TRBD1 might be the D (6 bases). CDR3 size: 14 residues. Trimming took 0 bases from V and 4 from J, leaving 10 bases between them. Germline V gene sequence: CDR1 SGDLS, CDR2 YYNGEE.

The chain combines TRBV27 with TRBJ1-3, with D hard to call. The CDR3 extends over 16 amino acids. CDR1 MNHEY and CDR2 SMNVEV come from the germline V gene (reference sequence). The germline V and J ends were trimmed by 1 base and 0 bases, with 10 bases remaining between them. The CDR3 reads CASSLYGPLSGNTIYF. The CDR3 nucleotides read TGTGCCAGCAGTTTATACGGTCCGCTCTCTGGAAACACCATATATTTT.

V usage is TRBV7-8 and J usage is TRBJ2-5, with TRBD2 identical over 12 bases. CDR1 and CDR2 from the germline V gene are SGHVS and FQNEAQ. V lost 5 bases, J lost 5 bases, and 27 bases stayed unmatched. This CDR3 is built from 22 residues. The CDR3 sequence: CASSHLRAPGLAGHSWGETQYF. The CDR3 DNA reads TGTGCCAGCAGCCACCTCAGGGCCCCGGGACTAGCGGGCCATTCCTGGGGGGAGACCCAGTACTTC.

The chain carries TRBV4-1 and TRBJ2-7; tentatively, D is TRBD2 (6 bases). Germline V gene lookup returns CDR1 MGHRA and CDR2 YSYEKL. Trimming left V 0 bases short and J 2 bases short, with 8 bases between. The CDR3 sequence is 14 residues long. The CDR3 sequence: CASSQEPGAYEQYF. For the CDR3, the DNA is TGCGCCAGCAGCCAAGAACCGGGAGCCTACGAGCAGTACTTC.

The CDR3 loop reads CASSLDDFSRLGVRQPQHF. The CDR3 DNA reads as TGTGCCAGCAGCTTAGATGATTTCAGCAGGCTGGGCGTTCGCCAGCCCCAGCATTTT. The gene calls are TRBV11-2 and TRBJ1-5; no clear D. Germline CDR1 is SGHAT and CDR2 is FQNNGV. The CDR3 consists of 19 residues. The germline V and J ends were trimmed by 0 bases and 7 bases, with 25 bases remaining between them.

This chain links TRBV28 with TRBJ2-1; D uncertain. CDR3 size: 12 residues. Germline CDR1 is MDHEN and CDR2 is SYDVKM. With 7 bases removed from V and 4 bases from J, the gap between germline ends came to 8 bases. CDR3 residues: CASMRRYNEQFF. The CDR3 nucleotides read TGTGCCAGCATGCGCCGATACAATGAGCAGTTCTTC.

The V call is TRBV19, the J call TRBJ1-1; D not resolved. Trimming stripped 5 bases from V and 0 bases from J, with 7 bases between. CDR3 length equals 13 residues. Germline V lookup: CDR1 LNHDA, CDR2 SQIVND (reference sequence). CDR3 nucleotides: TGTGCCAGTAGTGAAGCCATGAACACTGAAGCTTTCTTT. This codes for CASSEAMNTEAFF.

This clone was seen a few times. The J gene is TRBJ2-3, the V gene TRBV13; TRBD2 might be the D (6 bases). The CDR3 extends over 16 amino acids. Germline values: CDR1 PRHDT, CDR2 FYEKMQ (reference sequence). Trimming stripped 2 bases from V and 1 base from J, with 13 bases between. CDR3: CASSLTGLSRTDTQYF. Here the CDR3 DNA reads TGTGCCAGCAGCTTAACGGGACTGAGCCGCACAGATACGCAGTATTTT.